The 26 T cell receptor beta chains presented below share a single source sample, sequenced in a study of CD8 T cells in ankylosing spondylitis. TCRdb re-called the 5' RACE reads through MiXCR, storing one row per CDR3 protein. Here the sample spans roughly 490,000 distinct CDR3 sequences, about 5.4% being singletons. Antigen specificity for these receptors is unknown. Notes on the study in general: A TCR beta motif of eight highly homologous variants appeared characteristic of ankylosing spondylitis blood.

The sample was blood, either unsorted or a sorted T cell fraction (not recorded which). The source of these receptors is a male donor with ankylosing spondylitis.

On this clonotype: One end of the junction varies from germline; a read error may be responsible. V usage is TRBV18 and J usage is TRBJ2-3, with 9 nucleotides matching TRBD1. The CDR3 length is 15 residues. CDR1 is KGHSH and CDR2 is LQKENI in the germline V gene. CDR3 residues: CASSPQGAYTDTQYF. CDR3 bases: TGTGCCAGCTCTCCACAGGGGGCCTACACAGATACGCAGTATTTT.

This clonotype occurred many times. The J gene is TRBJ2-1, the V gene TRBV12-3 or TRBV12-4, with D hard to call. V was clipped by 6 bases and J by 4 bases, with 16 bases between them. CDR3 length: 15 amino acids. The CDR3 DNA reads as TGTGCCAGCAGCTCGGGTCGGATTCTATACAATGAGCAGTTCTTC. Protein: CASSSGRILYNEQFF.

This clonotype has at least ten counts. V gene TRBV10-3 combines with J gene TRBJ2-3; 7 bases are shared with TRBD1. The CDR3 has 15 amino acids. V lost 8 bases to trimming and J lost 4 bases; unmatched junction nucleotides: 12. CDR1 is ENHRY, CDR2 SYGVKD, per germline. The CDR3 DNA follows: TGTGCCATCGGGCAAGGGTGGCAGGGGGCAGATACGCAGTATTTT. It encodes CAIGQGWQGADTQYF.

This clonotype appeared many times. The chain employs TRBV12-3 or TRBV12-4 and TRBJ1-2, with D possibly being TRBD1 (6 bases). V lost 4 bases to trimming and J lost 8 bases, with 17 bases between them. There are 14 residues in the CDR3. CDR3 DNA sequence: TGTGCCAGCAGTTCGCTTCGGGGGGGGCTGGGCTACACCTTC. Its translation: CASSSLRGGLGYTF.

This clonotype was recorded many times. This chain joins TRBV11-2 and TRBJ1-3; D unclear. The germline V gene encodes CDR1 SGHAT and CDR2 FQNNGV. The CDR3 has 14 amino acids. The germline V and J ends were trimmed by 5 bases and 0 bases, with 8 bases remaining between them. CDR3 loop: CASSTTRSGNTIYF. The CDR3 DNA reads TGTGCCAGCAGCACCACTCGCTCTGGAAACACCATATATTTT.

This clonotype appeared many times. CDR3 loop: CASNFKGTANTEAFF. For the CDR3, the DNA is TGTGCCAGCAATTTTAAAGGGACGGCGAACACTGAAGCTTTCTTT. V is TRBV7-2 and J is TRBJ1-1; D may be TRBD1 (5 bases). Germline CDR1 and CDR2: SGHTA and FQGNSA. There are 15 residues in the CDR3. V was shortened by 7 bases and J by 1 base, with 16 bases between the two germline ends.

J is TRBJ2-7 and V is TRBV7-2; a possible D gene is TRBD2 (5 bases). The germline V gene has CDR1 SGHTA and CDR2 FQGNSA. V lost 8 bases and J lost 4, with 15 bases in between. The CDR3 covers 13 residues. The CDR3 bases are TGTGCCAGCGGCCCCGGACTCATTTACGAGCAGTACTTC. Amino acids: CASGPGLIYEQYF.

This clonotype was counted at least ten times. The chain couples TRBV4-2 to TRBJ2-1, with D tentatively TRBD1 (6 bases). V shed 0 bases and J shed 8 bases, with 11 bases lying between them. CDR3 size: 14 residues. Germline V lookup: CDR1 LGHNA, CDR2 YNFKEQ. CDR3 sequence reads: CASSQENRDDEQFF. As DNA, the CDR3 is TGTGCCAGCAGCCAAGAAAACAGGGATGATGAGCAGTTCTTC.

This clonotype was seen repeatedly, ten times or more. The chain carries TRBV7-2 and TRBJ2-7, with 8 bases lining up with TRBD2. Looked up from germline, CDR1 is SGHTA and CDR2 is FQGNSA. Germline trimming cut 2 bases from V and 2 bases from J; bases unmatched to any gene: 8. CDR3 length: 16 residues. The CDR3 DNA follows: TGTGCCAGCAGCTTAAGGTCTAGCGGGCGAACCTACGAGCAGTACTTC. It specifies CASSLRSSGRTYEQYF.

The sample holds many counts of this clonotype. The chain combines TRBV20-1 with TRBJ2-2; D remains ambiguous. The CDR3 sequence is 13 residues long. With 8 bases removed from V and 1 base from J, the gap between germline ends came to 11 bases. CDR1 and CDR2 from the germline V gene are DFQATT and SNEGSKA (reference sequence). In DNA form, the CDR3 reads TGCAGTTACCGCAAGGGGAACACCGGGGAGCTGTTTTTT. The encoded protein is CSYRKGNTGELFF.

The chain recombines TRBV2 with TRBJ2-3; D gene unclear. Deletions cut 9 bases from V and 7 bases from J, with 11 bases between. Germline loops: CDR1 SNHLY, CDR2 FYNNEI. The CDR3 runs to 11 residues. The DNA of the CDR3 is TGTGCCAGTACCAAGTCTAATACGCAGTATTTT. Amino acid sequence: CASTKSNTQYF.

This clonotype was seen repeatedly, ten times or more. The CDR3: CASSLGRRGQETQYF. The CDR3 DNA is TGTGCCAGCAGCTTAGGCCGCAGGGGTCAAGAGACCCAGTACTTC. This chain uses TRBV7-9 with TRBJ2-5, with a weak D call TRBD1 (6 bases). CDR3 size: 15 residues. V shed 1 base and J shed 2 bases, with 11 bases lying between them. Germline V CDR1 and CDR2: SEHNR, FQNEAQ (reference sequence).

At least ten counts were recorded for this clonotype. This chain connects TRBV5-1 to TRBJ1-1; D gene uncertain. The germline V gene has CDR1 SGHRS and CDR2 YFSETQ. The CDR3 runs 13 residues. The V end lost 4 bases, the J end lost 1 base, and 8 bases lay between the germline ends. This CDR3 reads CASSVHRNTEAFF. CDR3 DNA sequence: TGCGCCAGCAGCGTACACAGGAACACTGAAGCTTTCTTT.

For this clonotype: A much bigger clone sits one base away, suggesting this may be a read error. This sequence joins TRBV7-2 and TRBJ2-7; no reliable D call. With 4 bases removed from V and 3 bases from J, the gap between germline ends came to 10 bases. The CDR3 consists of 13 residues. Per the germline V gene, CDR1 is SGHTA and CDR2 is FQGNSA. The CDR3 spells CASSSRSCYEQYF. The CDR3 bases are TGTGCCAGCAGCTCCCGGAGCTGCTACGAGCAGTACTTC. Full variable domain (remainder filled in from reference TRBV7-2 and TRBJ2-7): GAGVSQSPSNKVTEKGKDVELRCDPISGHTALYWYRQSLGQGLEFLIYFQGNSAPDKSGLPSDRFSAERTGGSVSTLTIQRTQQEDSAVYLCASSSRSCYEQYFGPGTRLTVT.

In its sample, this clonotype was seen many times. The rearrangement links TRBV13 to TRBJ2-5; no reliable D call. Germline lookup yields CDR1 PRHDT and CDR2 FYEKMQ (reference sequence). Trimming removed 4 bases at V and 5 bases at J, with 17 bases between. The CDR3 is 15 amino acids. The CDR3 DNA reads TGTGCCAGCAGCTCCGCCGGCCTTGTGGGGGAGACCCAGTACTTC. Translated: CASSSAGLVGETQYF.

This clonotype was counted at least ten times. CDR3 in amino acids: CASSPVPALSYGYTF. CDR3 coding DNA: TGTGCCAGCAGTCCGGTACCCGCCTTGTCCTATGGCTACACCTTC. The rearrangement joins TRBV12-3 or TRBV12-4 to TRBJ1-2; the D is unclear. Trimming shortened V by 5 bases and J by 4 bases, and 17 bases separated the two germline ends. The CDR3 loop spans 15 amino acids.

This clonotype was detected ten times or more. The V and J genes are TRBV7-2 and TRBJ1-2; D is unresolved. The CDR3 is 14 residues long. V was pared by 1 base and J by 2 bases, with 8 bases between. Germline assignment: CDR1 SGHTA and CDR2 FQGNSA. Written as DNA, the CDR3 is TGTGCCAGCAGCTTAGGCTCCCAAAACTATGGCTACACCTTC. This gives the protein CASSLGSQNYGYTF.

Many counts were recorded for this clonotype. The V and J genes are TRBV7-8 and TRBJ1-2; a possible D gene is TRBD1 (5 bases). This CDR3 region has 13 residues. CDR1 and CDR2 from the germline V gene are SGHVS and FQNEAQ. V gave up 3 bases and J gave up 8 bases, with 13 bases separating them. CDR3 region: CASSFGGRRGYTF. The CDR3 region has the DNA TGTGCCAGCAGCTTTGGGGGACGACGGGGCTACACCTTC. The entire variable domain, with the rest obtained from reference TRBV7-8 and TRBJ1-2, is as follows: GAGVSQSPRYKVAKRGQDVALRCDPISGHVSLFWYQQALGQGPEFLTYFQNEAQLDKSGLPSDRFFAERPEGSVSTLKIQRTQQEDSAVYLCASSFGGRRGYTFGSGTRLTVV.

This clonotype was recorded many times. The chain is built from TRBV12-3 or TRBV12-4 and TRBJ2-2, with a weak D call TRBD2 (6 bases). V gave up 6 bases and J gave up 6 bases, with 17 bases separating them. This CDR3 comprises 15 residues. The CDR3 region is CASSPPTRSPGELFF. The CDR3 DNA sequence: TGTGCCAGCAGCCCACCGACTAGGAGTCCCGGGGAGCTGTTTTTT.

In this sample, this clonotype turned up many times. The genes are TRBV4-3 and TRBJ1-2, with D tentatively TRBD1 (6 bases). This CDR3 has 16 residues. V lost 4 bases, J lost 5 bases, and 20 bases lay in between. Germline V gives CDR1 LGHNA, CDR2 YSLEER. The CDR3: CASSPGAQRGLYGYTF. The DNA for the CDR3 is TGCGCCAGCAGCCCGGGGGCTCAGCGGGGTTTGTATGGCTACACCTTC.

This clonotype occurred many times. The chain recombines TRBV27 with TRBJ1-5; no clear D gene. The CDR3 extends over 18 amino acids. Germline CDR1 and CDR2: MNHEY and SMNVEV (reference sequence). Trimming cost V 2 bases and J 0 bases, with 17 bases left between them. The CDR3 loop is CASSLTGSSHYSNQPQHF. In DNA, the CDR3 is TGTGCCAGCAGTTTAACGGGGAGTTCTCATTATAGCAATCAGCCCCAGCATTTT.

In its sample, this clonotype was seen many times. The chain links TRBV7-8 to TRBJ1-2; D is possibly TRBD1 (5 bases). V shed 4 bases and J shed 4 bases, with 19 bases lying between them. CDR1 SGHVS and CDR2 FQNEAQ come from the germline V gene. The CDR3 loop spans 16 amino acids. DNA for the CDR3: TGTGCCAGCAGCTCAATGTCGGGGCACTTTACCTATGGCTACACCTTC. Its protein is CASSSMSGHFTYGYTF.

This clonotype was observed at least ten times. V is TRBV11-1 and J is TRBJ2-6; weak D call: TRBD2 (6 bases). V was trimmed by 4 bases and J by 5 bases, leaving 24 bases between them. This CDR3 comprises 19 residues. The germline gives CDR1 SGHAT, CDR2 FQDESV (reference sequence). The CDR3 bases are TGTGCCAGCAGCTATCACGGTGTTCGGGACTCAAAGCGGGCCAACGTCCTGACTTTC. It specifies CASSYHGVRDSKRANVLTF.

This clonotype was counted many times. Written as DNA, the CDR3 is TGTGCCAGCAGCTTAACACTAGACCAAGAGACCCAGTACTTC. The encoded protein is CASSLTLDQETQYF. The rearrangement links TRBV7-6 to TRBJ2-5, with D possibly being TRBD2 (5 bases). V was shortened by 2 bases and J by 0 bases, with 7 bases between the two germline ends. Per the germline V gene, CDR1 is SGHVS and CDR2 is FNYEAQ. The length of the CDR3 is 14 residues.

The gene calls are TRBV28 and TRBJ2-5; 10 nucleotides line up with TRBD1. Per the germline V gene, CDR1 is MDHEN and CDR2 is SYDVKM. The J segment lost 2 bases and the V segment lost 4 bases, leaving 7 bases of the junction unmatched. The CDR3 covers 16 residues. The CDR3 nucleotides are TGTGCCAGCAGTTCCCCCGGGACAGGGGCTCAAGAGACCCAGTACTTC. This codes for CASSSPGTGAQETQYF.

This clonotype has ten or more counts. The chain uses TRBV28 and TRBJ2-4, with 7 bases identical to TRBD1. Germline CDR1 MDHEN, CDR2 SYDVKM. The CDR3 runs 12 residues. V trimming: 6 bases; J trimming: 5 bases; junction bases outside the gene matches: 1. The CDR3 DNA sequence: TGTGCCAGCAGGAGGGGGCAAAACATTCAGTACTTC. Translated, it gives CASRRGQNIQYF. The whole variable domain, filled in from reference TRBV28 and TRBJ2-4, reads DVKVTQSSRYLVKRTGEKVFLECVQDMDHENMFWYRQDPGLGLRLIYFSYDVKMKEKGDIPEGYSVSREKKERFSLILESASTNQTSMYLCASRRGQNIQYFGAGTRLSVL.